This T cell receptor beta chain stems from a study of identical twins. Findings of the study overall: These conclusions were based on statistical analysis (cross-sectional, not following the same donors).

Ten or more counts support this clonotype. The antigen is unknown. TCRdb analysed the 5' RACE reads with MiXCR anew, one entry per CDR3 protein. The data show around 680,000 distinct CDR3 sequences, over 8.5% seen once. V gave up 7 bases and J gave up 1 base, with 11 bases separating them. This CDR3 has 12 amino acids. Germline loops: CDR1 SQVTM, CDR2 ANQGSEA. These data were also filed under a second study, of yellow fever vaccine responses in identical twins. That report notes: Reportedly, twins' vaccine T cell responses looked partly convergent and partly personalized.

The specimen was PBMCs. The sequence derives from a young woman in good health. V and J are TRBV29-1 and TRBJ2-7; TRBD2 is a possible D gene (5 bases). CDR3 nucleotides: TGCAGCGGTCGTGGACTTTCCTACGAGCAGTACTTC. This codes for CSGRGLSYEQYF.